These T cell receptor beta chains were read from a single sample in a study of blood T cell repertoires in COVID-19. TCRdb's copy holds only in-frame clones and misses some; the assay was immunoSEQ multiplex PCR. The repertoire includes 300,000 to 350,000 clones, approximately 90% of them detected once, and 1.5% to 2% sits in the top ten. Sample: peripheral blood. Source of these receptors: a woman in her twenties or thirties with COVID-19, enrolled during active disease. Each CDR3 is given with its conserved first and last residue. The D gene is left open where the match is weak. Some rows have no size entry. The others give once, few or many, or a class for an expanded clone.

d_call j_call v_call clone_size cdr3_aa cdr3_nt
. TRBJ1-6 TRBV10-3 . CAISDSPGKWSNSPLHF TGTGCCATCAGTGACTCCCCGGGGAAGTGGTCAAATTCACCCCTCCACTTT
TRBD1 TRBJ2-3 TRBV9 . CASSMNRDRGTDTQYF TGTGCCAGCAGCATGAACCGGGACAGGGGTACAGATACGCAGTATTTT
TRBD2 TRBJ2-1 TRBV5-1 . CASSLDSGGLYNEQFF TGCGCCAGCAGCTTGGATAGCGGGGGGCTATACAATGAGCAGTTCTTC
. TRBJ1-2 TRBV5-1 once CASSSVLTRGYTF TGCGCCAGCAGCTCGGTCTTGACGAGGGGCTACACCTTC
. TRBJ2-5 TRBV11-2 . CASSLDSTSRWETQYF TGTGCCAGCAGCTTAGATTCCACTAGCAGGTGGGAGACCCAGTACTTC
TRBD2 TRBJ2-4 TRBV9 . CASSENPSLAGTAKNIQYF TGTGCCAGCAGCGAAAACCCAAGTCTAGCGGGGACGGCCAAAAACATTCAGTACTTC
. TRBJ1-4 TRBV27 . CASSLWGEDEKLFF TGTGCCAGCAGTTTGTGGGGGGAGGATGAAAAACTGTTTTTT
. TRBJ2-7 TRBV29-1 . CSVEGWAGAYEQYF TGCAGCGTTGAAGGTTGGGCAGGGGCCTACGAGCAGTACTTC
. TRBJ2-5 TRBV2 . CASVVGEETQYF TGTGCCAGCGTGGTCGGAGAGGAGACCCAGTACTTC
TRBD2 TRBJ2-3 TRBV4-3 . CASAAAGRPDTQYF TGCGCCAGCGCCGCAGCGGGGCGTCCAGATACGCAGTATTTT
. TRBJ2-7 TRBV4-1 . CASSQSNEQYF TGCGCCAGCAGCCAATCTAACGAGCAGTACTTC
TRBD1 TRBJ1-5 TRBV28 . CASSPGQGIQPQHF TGTGCCAGCAGCCCGGGACAGGGCATTCAGCCCCAGCATTTT
TRBD1 TRBJ1-2 TRBV7-6 . CASSLEAGGFYYGYTF TGTGCCAGCAGCTTAGAGGCAGGGGGCTTTTACTATGGCTACACCTTC